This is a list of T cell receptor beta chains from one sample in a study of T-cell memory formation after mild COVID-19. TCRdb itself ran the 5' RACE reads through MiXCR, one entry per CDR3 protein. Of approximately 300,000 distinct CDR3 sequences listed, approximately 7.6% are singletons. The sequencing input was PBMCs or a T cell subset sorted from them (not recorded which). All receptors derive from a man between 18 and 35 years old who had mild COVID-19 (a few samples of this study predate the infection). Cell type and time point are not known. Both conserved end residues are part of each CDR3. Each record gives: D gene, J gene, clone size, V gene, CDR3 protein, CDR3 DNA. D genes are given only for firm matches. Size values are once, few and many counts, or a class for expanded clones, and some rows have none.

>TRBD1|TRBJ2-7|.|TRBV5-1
CASSSDPGQNYEQYF
TGCGCCAGCAGCTCCGACCCGGGACAGAACTACGAGCAGTACTTC
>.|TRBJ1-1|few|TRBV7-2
CASSLVGIGTEAFF
TGTGCCAGCAGCTTAGTGGGGATCGGCACTGAAGCTTTCTTT
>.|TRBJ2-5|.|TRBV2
CACVEGWETQYF
TGTGCCTGCGTTGAGGGTTGGGAGACCCAGTACTTC
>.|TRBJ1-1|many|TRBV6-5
CASSYPPRAFF
TGTGCCAGCAGTTACCCCCCGAGAGCTTTCTTT
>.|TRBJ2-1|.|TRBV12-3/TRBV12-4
CASSSPGPPEQFF
TGTGCCAGCAGTTCCCCCGGGCCTCCAGAGCAGTTCTTC
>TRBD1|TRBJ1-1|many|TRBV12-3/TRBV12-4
CASSLTRDRGRTEAFF
TGTGCCAGCAGTTTGACCCGGGACAGGGGGCGAACTGAAGCTTTCTTT
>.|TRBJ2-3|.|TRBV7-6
CASTLVKAGQDLDTQYF
TGTGCCAGCACCCTTGTAAAAGCCGGGCAGGACCTAGATACGCAGTATTTT
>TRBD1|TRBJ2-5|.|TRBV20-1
CSAWDRGQGETQYF
TGCAGTGCTTGGGACAGGGGGCAGGGAGAGACCCAGTACTTC
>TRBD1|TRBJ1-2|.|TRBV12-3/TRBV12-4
CASSFQGGYGYTF
TGTGCCAGCAGTTTTCAGGGGGGGTATGGCTACACCTTC
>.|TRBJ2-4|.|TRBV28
CASSAASKNIQYF
TGTGCCAGCAGTGCCGCATCCAAAAACATTCAGTACTTC
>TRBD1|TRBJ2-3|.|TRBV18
CASSPGMNQLGQGVPDTQYF
TGTGCCAGCTCCCCCGGAATGAACCAGTTGGGACAGGGGGTCCCAGATACGCAGTATTTT
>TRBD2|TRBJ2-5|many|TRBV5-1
CASSFLAGSGETQYF
TGCGCCAGCAGCTTTTTAGCGGGGAGTGGGGAGACCCAGTACTTC
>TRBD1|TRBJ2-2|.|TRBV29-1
CSVPGQGYGELFF
TGCAGCGTTCCGGGACAGGGTTACGGGGAGCTGTTTTTT
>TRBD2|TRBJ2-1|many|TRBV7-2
CASRGSGGVSYNEQFF
TGTGCCAGCAGGGGATCGGGGGGGGTGTCTTACAATGAGCAGTTCTTC
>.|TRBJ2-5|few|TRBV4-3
CASSQDASQETQYF
TGCGCCAGCAGCCAAGATGCCAGCCAAGAGACCCAGTACTTC
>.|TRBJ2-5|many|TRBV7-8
CASSLGWETQYF
TGTGCCAGCAGCTTGGGCTGGGAGACCCAGTACTTC
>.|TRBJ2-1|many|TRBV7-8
CASSFMFNEQFF
TGTGCCAGCAGCTTCATGTTTAATGAGCAGTTCTTC
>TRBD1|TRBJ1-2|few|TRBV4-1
CASSQNRGSYGYTF
TGCGCCAGCAGCCAAAACAGGGGGTCGTATGGCTACACCTTC
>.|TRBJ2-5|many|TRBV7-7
CASSLSTAQETQYF
TGTGCTAGCAGCTTAAGTACAGCCCAAGAGACCCAGTACTTC
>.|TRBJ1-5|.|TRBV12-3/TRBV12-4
CASSLMGRDNQPQHF
TGTGCCAGCAGTTTAATGGGACGGGATAATCAGCCCCAGCATTTT
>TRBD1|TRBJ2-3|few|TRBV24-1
CATSEGQGMDTQYF
TGTGCCACCAGTGAGGGACAGGGGATGGATACGCAGTATTTT
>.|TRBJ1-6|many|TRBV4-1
CASSQGSQDLYNSPLHF
TGCGCCAGCAGCCAAGGCAGCCAAGACCTTTATAATTCACCCCTCCACTTT
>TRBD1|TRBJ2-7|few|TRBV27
CASSRGTGISYEQYF
TGTGCCAGCAGCCGGGGGACAGGGATCTCCTACGAGCAGTACTTC
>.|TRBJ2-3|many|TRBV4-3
CASSQGRPTDTQYF
TGCGCCAGCAGCCAAGGTCGACCCACAGATACGCAGTATTTT
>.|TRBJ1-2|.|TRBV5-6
CASSFGDGYTF
TGTGCCAGCAGCTTCGGGGATGGCTACACCTTC
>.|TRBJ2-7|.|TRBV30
CACAEGHEQYF
TGTGCCTGCGCGGAGGGGCACGAGCAGTACTTC
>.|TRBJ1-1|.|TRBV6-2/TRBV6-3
CASSPLRDLNTEAFF
TGTGCCAGCAGCCCTCTCCGGGACCTAAACACTGAAGCTTTCTTT
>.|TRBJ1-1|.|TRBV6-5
CASKVPGAAFF
TGTGCCAGCAAAGTCCCAGGGGCAGCTTTCTTT
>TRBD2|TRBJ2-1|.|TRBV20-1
CSARDRRSGGYNEQFF
TGCAGTGCTAGAGATAGAAGGAGCGGGGGATACAATGAGCAGTTCTTC
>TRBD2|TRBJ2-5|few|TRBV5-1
CASSPGLAGEQETQYF
TGCGCCAGCAGCCCGGGACTAGCGGGGGAACAAGAGACCCAGTACTTC
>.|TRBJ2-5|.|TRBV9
CASSPSLGGLLQETQYF
TGTGCCAGCAGCCCCAGTTTAGGGGGACTTCTCCAAGAGACCCAGTACTTC
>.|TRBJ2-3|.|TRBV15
CATSRDRLYLPTDTQYF
TGTGCCACCAGCAGAGATCGACTATACCTTCCCACAGATACGCAGTATTTT
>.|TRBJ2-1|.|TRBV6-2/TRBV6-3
CASTRGDPYNEQFF
TGTGCCAGCACCCGGGGAGATCCCTACAATGAGCAGTTCTTC
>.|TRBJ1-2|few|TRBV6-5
CASSYRPGALGGYTF
TGTGCCAGCAGTTACCGGCCGGGGGCTCTGGGTGGCTACACCTTC
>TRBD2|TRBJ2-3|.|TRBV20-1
CSAYSPSGGVTDTQYF
TGCAGTGCTTATTCCCCTAGCGGGGGGGTGACAGATACGCAGTATTTT
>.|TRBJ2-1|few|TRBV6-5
CASSYSTLPMKEQFF
TGTGCCAGCAGTTACTCGACCCTTCCCATGAAAGAGCAGTTCTTC
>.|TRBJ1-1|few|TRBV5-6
CASSSGGSEAFF
TGTGCCAGCAGCTCCGGTGGCTCTGAAGCTTTCTTT
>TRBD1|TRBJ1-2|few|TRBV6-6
CASTRDRFNYGYTF
TGTGCCAGCACCAGGGACAGATTCAACTATGGCTACACCTTC
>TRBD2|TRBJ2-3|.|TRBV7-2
CASSFRRGGGTDTQYF
TGTGCCAGCAGCTTCAGGCGGGGGGGGGGCACAGATACGCAGTATTTT
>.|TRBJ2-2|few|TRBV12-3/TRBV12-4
CASGPYTGELFF
TGTGCCAGCGGTCCTTACACCGGGGAGCTGTTTTTT
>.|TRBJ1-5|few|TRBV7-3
CASSLGEGQPQHF
TGTGCCAGCAGCTTAGGGGAAGGCCAGCCCCAGCATTTT
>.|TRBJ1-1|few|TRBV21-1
CASSKVLRGQNSYTEAFF
TGTGCCAGCAGCAAAGTTCTCAGGGGGCAAAACTCATACACTGAAGCTTTCTTT
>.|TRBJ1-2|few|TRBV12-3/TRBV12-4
CASRKGYGYTF
TGTGCCAGCAGGAAGGGGTATGGCTACACCTTC
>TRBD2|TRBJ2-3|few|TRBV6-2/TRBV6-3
CASSYWEGTDTQYF
TGTGCCAGCAGTTACTGGGAGGGGACAGATACGCAGTATTTT